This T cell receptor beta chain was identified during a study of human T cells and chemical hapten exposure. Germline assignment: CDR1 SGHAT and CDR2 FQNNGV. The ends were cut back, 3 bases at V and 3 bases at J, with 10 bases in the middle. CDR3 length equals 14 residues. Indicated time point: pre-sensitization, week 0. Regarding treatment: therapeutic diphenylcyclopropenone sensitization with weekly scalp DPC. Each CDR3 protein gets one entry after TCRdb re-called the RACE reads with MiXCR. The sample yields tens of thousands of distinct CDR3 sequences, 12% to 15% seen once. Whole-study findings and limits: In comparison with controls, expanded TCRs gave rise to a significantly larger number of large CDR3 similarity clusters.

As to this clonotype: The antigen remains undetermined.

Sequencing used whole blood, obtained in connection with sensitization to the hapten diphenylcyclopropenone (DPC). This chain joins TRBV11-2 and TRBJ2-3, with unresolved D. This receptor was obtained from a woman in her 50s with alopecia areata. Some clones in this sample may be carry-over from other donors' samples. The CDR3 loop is CASSLLYGTDTQYF. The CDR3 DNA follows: TGTGCCAGCAGCTTGCTTTACGGAACAGATACGCAGTATTTT.